The 9 T cell receptor beta chains given below trace back to one sample, sequenced in a study of shared clonotypes between healthy human individuals. Some clones are missing from TCRdb's copy, which holds only in-frame ones; the method was immunoSEQ multiplex PCR. The sample yields around 1.4 million clones, approximately 98.5% seen once. The sample consisted of naive CD4+ T cells sorted from blood. Subset noted: CD45RA+ positively selected. The receptors originated from a man under 40 in good health.

The rearrangement joins TRBV9 to TRBJ1-5, with D possibly TRBD1 on 5 matching bases. Germline assignment: CDR1 SGDLS and CDR2 YYNGEE. This CDR3 is built from 15 residues. The V and J ends lost 2 bases and 1 base respectively, with 10 bases between them. The CDR3 protein is CASSVAGQSNQPQHF. The CDR3 DNA sequence: TGTGCCAGCAGCGTGGCGGGGCAGAGCAATCAGCCCCAGCATTTT.

The gene calls are TRBV19 and TRBJ1-4; D unclear. Per germline, CDR1 LNHDA and CDR2 SQIVND (reference sequence). Trimming shortened V by 3 bases and J by 7 bases, and 9 bases separated the two germline ends. The CDR3 is 13 residues long. CDR3 amino acids: CASSMLTGEKLFF. In DNA, the CDR3 is TGTGCCAGTAGTATGTTAACCGGTGAAAAACTGTTTTTT. Based on the CDR3 plus reference TRBV19 and TRBJ1-4, the full variable domain is DGGITQSPKYLFRKEGQNVTLSCEQNLNHDAMYWYRQDPGQGLRLIYYSQIVNDFQKGDIAEGYSVSREKKESFPLTVTSAQKNPTAFYLCASSMLTGEKLFFGSGTQLSVL.

This clone was seen once. This chain links TRBV2 with TRBJ2-5, with TRBD2 identical over 10 bases. Germline CDR1 is SNHLY and CDR2 is FYNNEI. Unmatched junction bases numbered 4, after V lost 7 bases and J lost 5 bases. The CDR3 covers 13 residues. CDR3 in amino acids: CASIGLAVETQYF. In DNA, the CDR3 is TGTGCCAGCATAGGACTAGCGGTGGAGACCCAGTACTTC.

The count of this clone is one. The DNA of the CDR3 is TGTGCCAGCGCTGCCGGGACTGCTCGCCGCGGGGAGCTGTTTTTT. Protein: CASAAGTARRGELFF. This chain joins TRBV7-9 and TRBJ2-2, with D possibly TRBD2 on 6 matching bases. CDR1 is SEHNR, CDR2 FQNEAQ, per germline (reference sequence). The CDR3 sequence is 15 residues long. V lost 8 bases, J lost 7 bases, and 20 bases lay in between. The variable domain in full, with the rest retrieved from reference TRBV7-9 and TRBJ2-2, is DTGVSQNPRHKITKRGQNVTFRCDPISEHNRLYWYRQTLGQGPEFLTYFQNEAQLEKSRLLSDRFSAERPKGSFSTLEIQRTEQGDSAMYLCASAAGTARRGELFFGEGSRLTVL.

The V call is TRBV5-1, the J call TRBJ2-7; unclear D gene. Deletions cut 3 bases from V and 0 bases from J, with 4 bases between. This CDR3 contains 12 residues. CDR1 and CDR2 (germline): SGHRS, YFSETQ. CDR3 sequence reads: CASSSASYEQYF. In DNA, the CDR3 is TGCGCCAGCAGCTCAGCCTCCTACGAGCAGTACTTC.

V usage is TRBV7-3 and J usage is TRBJ2-1, with TRBD2 matching over 8 bases. Germline CDR1 and CDR2: SGHTA and FQGTGA. J was trimmed by 2 bases and V by 5 bases; bases with no gene match: 2. This CDR3 contains 14 residues. The CDR3 DNA follows: TGTGCCAGCAGCCGTAGCGGGGCCTACAATGAGCAGTTCTTC. Its translation: CASSRSGAYNEQFF. The full variable domain, completed using reference TRBV7-3 and TRBJ2-1, is GAGVSQTPSNKVTEKGKYVELRCDPISGHTALYWYRQSLGQGPEFLIYFQGTGAADDSGLPNDRFFAVRPEGSVSTLKIQRTERGDSAVYLCASSRSGAYNEQFFGPGTRLTVL.

The J gene is TRBJ2-1, the V gene TRBV6-9; D is undetermined. CDR1 is MNHGY, CDR2 SVAAGI, per germline. V lost 5 bases to trimming and J lost 0 bases, with 11 bases between them. The CDR3 extends over 15 amino acids. The CDR3 is CASSNDRSSYNEQFF. The CDR3 bases are TGTGCCAGCAGTAACGACCGATCCTCCTACAATGAGCAGTTCTTC.

With regard to this clone: At the DNA level, this CDR3 is encoded by other sequences in the same sample as well. J is TRBJ2-7 and V is TRBV7-9, with D perhaps TRBD2 (5 bases). The CDR3 spans 11 residues. From germline, CDR1 is SEHNR and CDR2 FQNEAQ (reference sequence). The germline V and J ends were trimmed by 5 bases and 6 bases, with 8 bases remaining between them. The CDR3 is CASSQRGEQYF. The DNA for the CDR3 is TGTGCCAGCAGCCAACGGGGCGAGCAGTACTTC.

This chain links TRBV29-1 with TRBJ2-7; 7 positions match TRBD2. Germline V gene sequence: CDR1 SQVTM, CDR2 ANQGSEA. V dropped 6 bases and J dropped 0; count of bases not matched to a gene: 2. The CDR3 is made up of 12 amino acids. The CDR3 loop reads CSVAGDSYEQYF. The CDR3 region has the DNA TGCAGCGTGGCGGGGGACTCCTACGAGCAGTACTTC.